This section outlines one T cell receptor beta chain sequence together with its context. The antigen is unknown. This record comes from a study of cytomegalovirus exposure and HLA in healthy donors. The wider study: Of over 300 genotyped donors, more than 75% clustered with self-reported Caucasian donors.

Both 60 Vbeta primers and 13 Jbeta primers went into the PCR. Profiled with immunoSEQ multiplex PCR; TCRdb holds only in-frame clones, not every one. The repertoire includes about 200,000 clones, more than 75% of them detected once, and approximately 2.5% sits in the top ten. General study results and limits: Across donors, most TCRs were seen rarely, yet some public ones were widespread. TCR beta chain V- and J-gene trimming was linked, in a later analysis, to a missense variant in DCLRE1C.

Sequencing was done on a sample of PBMCs. The sequence was collected from a woman aged 40 to 50 in good health and CMV-seronegative.

CDR3 in amino acids: CASSSIAGGRYEQYF. For the CDR3, the DNA is TGTGCCAGCTCGAGCATAGCGGGAGGACGCTACGAGCAGTACTTC. The chain joins TRBV18 to TRBJ2-7; TRBD2 agrees at 10 bases. V trimming: 6 bases; J trimming: 3 bases; junction bases outside the gene matches: 8. CDR1 is KGHSH and CDR2 is LQKENI in the germline V gene. CDR3 length: 15 residues.